Presented here are 26 T cell receptor beta chains from one specimen sequenced in a study of T-cell reconstitution after alpha-beta-depleted transplantation in children. A TCRbeta library incorporating unique molecular identifiers was prepared. MiXCR, applied by TCRdb to the PCR reads, yields one record per CDR3 protein. The top ten clones hold 3.8% of a sample with a few hundred thousand distinct CDR3 sequences, roughly 20% of them seen once. Source: PBMCs from the stem cell graft donor, taken from the stem cell graft. Receptor source: a human donor who donated a stem cell graft to a child with acute myeloid leukemia.

This clonotype was observed many times. The chain combines TRBV2 with TRBJ1-5, with 8 bases fitting TRBD1. Germline V lookup: CDR1 SNHLY, CDR2 FYNNEI. V lost 1 base, J lost 7 bases, and 6 bases stayed unmatched. The CDR3 sequence is 15 residues long. CDR3 residues: CASSEGYRGNQPQHF. The DNA of the CDR3 is TGTGCCAGCAGTGAAGGTTACAGGGGGAACCAGCCCCAGCATTTT.

This clonotype appeared a few times. The germline gene is not matched at one end of the junction; a read error may be the cause. The chain has TRBV12-5 and TRBJ2-1, with TRBD1 matching over 7 bases. The CDR3 consists of 15 residues. Germline CDR1 is LGHNT and CDR2 is FRNRAP. Written as DNA, the CDR3 is TGTGCTAGTGGTTCCACACAGGGGTCAGGCAATGAGCAGTTCTTT. Its translation is CASGSTQGSGNEQFF. Drawing the rest from reference TRBV12-5 and TRBJ2-1, the complete variable domain is DARVTQTPRHKVTEMGQEVTMRCQPILGHNTVFWYRQTMMQGLELLAYFRNRAPLDDSGMPKDRFSAEMPDATLATLKIQPSEPRDSAVYFCASGSTQGSGNEQFFGPGTRLTVL.

Only a few counts were recorded for this clonotype. CDR3 coding DNA: TGTGCCAGCAGCCGCACAGGGAAGGATACGCAGTATTTT. Translated: CASSRTGKDTQYF. The V call is TRBV6-1, the J call TRBJ2-3, with D possibly TRBD1 on 6 matching bases. The germline V gene encodes CDR1 MNHNS and CDR2 SASEGT. The CDR3 covers 13 residues. V lost 6 bases and J lost 6, with 13 bases in between.

Only a few counts were recorded for this clonotype. The chain is built from TRBV12-3 or TRBV12-4 and TRBJ1-3, with D unresolved. The CDR3 covers 15 residues. V shed 6 bases and J shed 0 bases, with 12 bases lying between them. This chain's CDR3 is CASSMTPGSGNTIYF. In DNA form, the CDR3 reads TGTGCCAGCAGCATGACCCCCGGCTCTGGAAACACCATATATTTT.

This clonotype occurred a few times. V and J are TRBV15 and TRBJ2-1; D uncertain. Germline CDR1 and CDR2: LNHNV and YYDKDF (reference sequence). Trimming removed 4 bases at V and 0 bases at J, with 10 bases between. The CDR3 is 15 amino acids. In DNA form, the CDR3 reads TGTGCCACCAGCAATCCCCGGCACTCCTACAATGAGCAGTTCTTC. Translated: CATSNPRHSYNEQFF.

This clonotype was counted ten times or more. The genes are TRBV20-1 and TRBJ2-3, with TRBD2 identical over 9 bases. With V trimmed by 3 bases and J by 0 bases, 1 base remained unmatched. Per the germline V gene, CDR1 is DFQATT and CDR2 is SNEGSKA (reference sequence). This CDR3 is 14 amino acids long. The chain's CDR3 is CSASLAGSTDTQYF. The CDR3 DNA sequence: TGCAGTGCTAGCCTAGCGGGAAGCACAGATACGCAGTATTTT.

This chain's CDR3 is CASSQAPLLNTEAFF. The CDR3 bases are TGTGCCAGCAGCCAAGCGCCCCTGTTGAACACTGAAGCTTTCTTT. The V and J genes are TRBV3-1 and TRBJ1-1; the D is unclear. The CDR3 sequence is 15 residues long. V lost 1 base and J 0 bases, leaving 9 bases between the germline ends. Germline CDR1 is LGHDT and CDR2 is YNNKEL (reference sequence).

Ten or more counts support this clonotype. The V and J genes are TRBV25-1 and TRBJ1-6, with TRBD1 matching over 9 bases. V was clipped by 6 bases and J by 7 bases; unmatched bases: 7. The CDR3 runs 15 residues. CDR1 is MGHDK, CDR2 SYGVNS, per germline. This chain's CDR3 is CASSTGGARNSPLHF. The CDR3 nucleotides read TGTGCCAGCAGCACAGGGGGCGCGAGGAATTCACCCCTCCACTTT.

The chain recombines TRBV12-3 or TRBV12-4 with TRBJ2-1; 8 bases match TRBD2. V lost 7 bases, J lost 8 bases, and 10 bases stayed unmatched. The CDR3 has 14 amino acids. The CDR3 nucleotides read TGTGCCAGCAAGCTGGCTAGCGGGTCGGATGAGCAGTTCTTC. It is translated as CASKLASGSDEQFF.

The V gene is TRBV12-3 or TRBV12-4, the J gene TRBJ1-6; 11 bases fit TRBD1. V trimming: 5 bases; J trimming: 9 bases; junction bases outside the gene matches: 3. CDR3 size: 14 residues. The DNA for the CDR3 is TGTGCCAGCAGTCCGGGACAGGGGGGTTCACCCCTCCACTTT. It encodes CASSPGQGGSPLHF.

Many counts were recorded for this clonotype. The J gene is TRBJ2-7, the V gene TRBV7-6; D unclear. The germline CDR1 and CDR2 sequences are SGHVS and FNYEAQ. Trimming pared 4 bases from V and 5 bases from J, leaving 15 bases between. The CDR3 has 14 amino acids. In DNA, the CDR3 is TGTGCCAGCAGCTCGGGTCTTGGGATCAACGAGCAGTACTTC. Its protein is CASSSGLGINEQYF.

The V call is TRBV11-1, the J call TRBJ1-2; maybe TRBD1 (5 bases). This CDR3 comprises 14 residues. Germline V gives CDR1 SGHAT, CDR2 FQDESV (reference sequence). V lost 3 bases and J 4 bases, leaving 12 bases between the germline ends. The CDR3 DNA sequence: TGTGCCAGCAGCTTTGGGAATAGGGGCTATGGCTACACCTTC. It is translated as CASSFGNRGYGYTF.

Many counts were recorded for this clonotype. The chain links TRBV6-4 to TRBJ1-1; no firm D call. Deletions cut 4 bases from V and 1 base from J, with 7 bases between. CDR1 and CDR2 from the germline V gene are MRHNA and SNTAGT. The CDR3 runs to 13 residues. CDR3 sequence (DNA): TGTGCCAGCAGTGCAGAATCGAACACTGAAGCTTTCTTT. The encoded protein is CASSAESNTEAFF.

The chain carries TRBV20-1 and TRBJ2-5; possible D gene TRBD2, 6 bases. Between the trimmed V and J ends, which lost 3 bases and 2 bases, there was a span of 16 bases. The CDR3 loop spans 15 amino acids. CDR1 is DFQATT and CDR2 is SNEGSKA in the germline V gene (reference sequence). The CDR3: CSASRAYSGQETQYF. CDR3 sequence (DNA): TGCAGTGCTAGTAGAGCCTATAGCGGTCAAGAGACCCAGTACTTC.

The table lists this clonotype with a few counts. The chain joins TRBV2 to TRBJ1-1; D is unresolved. Trimming stripped 1 base from V and 6 bases from J, with 6 bases between. This CDR3 is built from 12 residues. Looked up from germline, CDR1 is SNHLY and CDR2 is FYNNEI. The CDR3 coding sequence is TGTGCCAGCAGTGAAGACGTATCTGAAGCTTTCTTT. Its protein product is CASSEDVSEAFF.

This clonotype appeared a few times. Compared with germline, one end of the junction differs, possibly owing to a read error. The chain employs TRBV5-6 and TRBJ2-7, with D perhaps TRBD1 (6 bases). Germline lookup yields CDR1 SGHDT and CDR2 YYEEEE. There are 13 residues in the CDR3. The chain's CDR3 is CASSLGAFYEQYF. The DNA of the CDR3 is TGTGCCAGCAGTTTGGGGGCCTTCTACGAGCAGTACTTC.

This clonotype was recorded at least ten times. CDR3 bases: TGCAGTGCTAGAGAGTCCAGACAGGGACGGAATGGCTACACCTTC. Its protein is CSARESRQGRNGYTF. V is TRBV20-1 and J is TRBJ1-2; 7 bases line up with TRBD1. Germline values: CDR1 DFQATT, CDR2 SNEGSKA (reference sequence). J lost 6 bases, V lost 0 bases, and 10 bases had no gene match. The CDR3 loop spans 15 amino acids.

The gene calls are TRBV5-1 and TRBJ2-7; no firm D call. This CDR3 region has 14 residues. Trimming shortened V by 0 bases and J by 3 bases, and 10 bases separated the two germline ends. CDR1 and CDR2 (germline): SGHRS, YFSETQ. DNA for the CDR3: TGCGCCAGCAGCTTGGATCCAGGTGACTACGAGCAGTACTTC. It is translated as CASSLDPGDYEQYF.

The V gene is TRBV7-3, the J gene TRBJ2-1, with 14 nucleotides matching TRBD2. Germline V gives CDR1 SGHTA, CDR2 FQGTGA. V lost 8 bases, J lost 7 bases, and 4 bases stayed unmatched. The CDR3 loop spans 14 amino acids. The CDR3 spells CASGTSGSSNEQFF. CDR3 in DNA: TGTGCCAGCGGGACTAGCGGGAGTTCGAATGAGCAGTTCTTC.

This clonotype was counted a few times. The chain is built from TRBV21-1 and TRBJ2-7; the table's D gene call, TRBD2, was not cross checked with the DNA. TRBV21-1 is a pseudogene locus. The CDR3 has 17 amino acids. CDR3 in amino acids: CASSSGGLAGGNDEQYF. CDR3 nucleotides: TGTGCCAGCAGCTCAGGGGGGTTAGCGGGAGGGAACGACGAGCAGTACTTC.

This chain uses TRBV24-1 with TRBJ2-5; D is uncertain. The CDR3 totals 14 residues. V was trimmed by 9 bases and J by 5 bases, leaving 18 bases between them. Germline CDR1 is KGHDR and CDR2 is SFDVKD. CDR3 in DNA: TGTGCCACCGGCCATAACAGCGACTTGGAGACCCAGTACTTC. Residues: CATGHNSDLETQYF.

The chain combines TRBV28 with TRBJ2-1; 9 nucleotides align to TRBD1. V was pared by 4 bases and J by 7 bases, with 8 bases of the junction left unmatched. This CDR3 contains 15 residues. Germline CDR1 reads MDHEN; CDR2 reads SYDVKM. CDR3 loop: CASSSGDRVSNEQFF. The CDR3 bases are TGTGCCAGCAGTTCTGGGGACAGGGTATCAAATGAGCAGTTCTTC.

This chain joins TRBV7-8 and TRBJ2-5, with 9 bases that match TRBD2. The junction had 7 bases not matched to a gene; V was cut back by 3 bases and J by 5 bases. This CDR3 region has 15 residues. Germline values: CDR1 SGHVS, CDR2 FQNEAQ. The CDR3 DNA reads TGTGCCAGCAGCTTGGCTAGCGGGATCGGGGAGACCCAGTACTTC. This sequence encodes CASSLASGIGETQYF.

In the case of this clonotype: The missing conserved phenylalanine or tryptophan at the end of this CDR3 makes a read error likely. This chain links TRBV20-1 with TRBJ1-2, with unresolved D. CDR1 and CDR2 from the germline V gene are DFQATT and SNEGSKA (reference sequence). V dropped 3 bases and J dropped 2 bases, with 7 bases sitting between them. The CDR3 length is 12 residues. The CDR3 region is CSARGGNYGYTC. The DNA of the CDR3 is TGCAGTGCTAGGGGAGGGAACTATGGCTACACCTGC.

The chain links TRBV27 to TRBJ1-1; D is perhaps TRBD1 (6 bases). The germline V gene has CDR1 MNHEY and CDR2 SMNVEV (reference sequence). V was clipped by 2 bases and J by 3 bases, with 13 bases between them. The length of the CDR3 is 15 residues. DNA of the CDR3: TGTGCCAGCAGTTTACACAGGGACTCCCACACTGAAGCTTTCTTT. Translation gives CASSLHRDSHTEAFF.

The chain combines TRBV12-3 or TRBV12-4 with TRBJ2-3; no reliable D call. Deletions cut 7 bases from V and 0 bases from J, with 5 bases between. This CDR3 is built from 12 residues. CDR3 sequence (DNA): TGTGCCAGCAAGGTCAGCACAGATACGCAGTATTTT. It yields the protein CASKVSTDTQYF.